These T cell receptor beta chains were read from a single sample in a study of blood T cell repertoires in COVID-19. TCRdb keeps only in-frame clones here, not all; method: immunoSEQ multiplex PCR. The table lists 270,000 or so clones, about 88% of them singletons. Sequenced: PBMCs or T cells enriched from blood (not recorded which). Receptor source: a woman in her 50s who had been exposed to COVID-19. The CDR3 runs from the conserved cysteine through the conserved F or W. Each record gives: V gene, clone size, D gene, J gene, CDR3 protein, CDR3 DNA. The D gene is left open where the match is weak. A row's size may be missing; if present it is once, few, many or a size class.

V gene: TRBV30
clone size: -
D gene: -
J gene: TRBJ2-7
CDR3 protein: CAWSMGLYYEQYF
CDR3 DNA: TGTGCCTGGAGTATGGGACTTTACTACGAGCAGTACTTC

V gene: TRBV5-1
clone size: -
D gene: TRBD1
J gene: TRBJ1-1
CDR3 protein: CASSLDPGTANTEAFF
CDR3 DNA: TGCGCCAGCAGCTTGGACCCCGGGACAGCGAACACTGAAGCTTTCTTT

V gene: TRBV18
clone size: -
D gene: -
J gene: TRBJ2-1
CDR3 protein: CASSPSSYNEQFF
CDR3 DNA: TGTGCCAGCTCACCTAGCTCCTACAATGAGCAGTTCTTC

V gene: TRBV28
clone size: once
D gene: -
J gene: TRBJ1-1
CDR3 protein: CASSPIGVGDTEAFF
CDR3 DNA: TGTGCCAGCAGTCCTATAGGGGTAGGGGACACTGAAGCTTTCTTT

V gene: TRBV7-2
clone size: -
D gene: TRBD2
J gene: TRBJ2-2
CDR3 protein: CASEGAGGPSTGELFF
CDR3 DNA: TGTGCCTCGGAGGGAGCGGGGGGGCCTAGCACCGGGGAGCTGTTTTTT

V gene: TRBV18
clone size: -
D gene: TRBD1
J gene: TRBJ2-1
CDR3 protein: CASSPFKTGGGLDEQFF
CDR3 DNA: TGTGCCAGCTCACCCTTTAAGACAGGGGGCGGTCTAGATGAGCAGTTCTTC

V gene: TRBV6-5
clone size: -
D gene: TRBD2
J gene: TRBJ2-3
CDR3 protein: CASGNSGGDTQYF
CDR3 DNA: TGTGCCAGCGGGAACAGCGGGGGGGATACGCAGTATTTT

V gene: TRBV5-1
clone size: few
D gene: -
J gene: TRBJ2-5
CDR3 protein: CASSLRDLGETQYF
CDR3 DNA: TGCGCCAGCAGCCTGAGAGACCTAGGCGAGACCCAGTACTTC

V gene: TRBV19
clone size: -
D gene: -
J gene: TRBJ1-2
CDR3 protein: CASKGDGYTF
CDR3 DNA: TGTGCCAGTAAGGGAGATGGCTACACCTTC

V gene: TRBV18
clone size: -
D gene: -
J gene: TRBJ1-3
CDR3 protein: CASSPAQASSGNTIYF
CDR3 DNA: TGTGCCAGCTCACCCGCACAGGCTTCCTCTGGAAACACCATATATTTT

V gene: TRBV30
clone size: -
D gene: -
J gene: TRBJ1-1
CDR3 protein: CAWRGVMNTEAFF
CDR3 DNA: TGTGCCTGGAGAGGGGTGATGAACACTGAAGCTTTCTTT

V gene: TRBV6-5
clone size: -
D gene: -
J gene: TRBJ1-4
CDR3 protein: CASSMGGTTEKLFF
CDR3 DNA: TGTGCCAGCAGTATGGGGGGGACAACTGAAAAACTGTTTTTT

V gene: TRBV5-1
clone size: few
D gene: TRBD2
J gene: TRBJ2-3
CDR3 protein: CASSSGGASDTQYF
CDR3 DNA: TGCGCCAGCAGCAGCGGGGGGGCTTCAGATACGCAGTATTTT

V gene: TRBV27
clone size: -
D gene: -
J gene: TRBJ1-1
CDR3 protein: CASSLDSTFRAFF
CDR3 DNA: TGTGCCAGCAGTTTGGACAGTACTTTCCGGGCTTTCTTT

V gene: TRBV7-8
clone size: -
D gene: TRBD2
J gene: TRBJ2-1
CDR3 protein: CASSGLAGLNEQFF
CDR3 DNA: TGTGCCAGCAGCGGTCTAGCGGGGCTAAATGAGCAGTTCTTC

V gene: TRBV7-9
clone size: -
D gene: -
J gene: TRBJ2-5
CDR3 protein: CASSSTEETQYF
CDR3 DNA: TGTGCCAGCAGCTCCACAGAAGAGACCCAGTACTTC

V gene: TRBV5-6
clone size: -
D gene: -
J gene: TRBJ2-5
CDR3 protein: CASSPSLRGLGQETQYF
CDR3 DNA: TGTGCCAGCAGCCCCTCCTTAAGGGGTCTGGGTCAAGAGACCCAGTACTTC

V gene: TRBV29-1
clone size: -
D gene: -
J gene: TRBJ1-1
CDR3 protein: CSVVSTAGTEAFF
CDR3 DNA: TGCAGCGTTGTGAGTACGGCAGGGACTGAAGCTTTCTTT

V gene: TRBV3-1/TRBV3-2
clone size: -
D gene: TRBD1
J gene: TRBJ2-4
CDR3 protein: CASSFDRVNPNIQYF
CDR3 DNA: TGTGCCAGCAGCTTCGACAGGGTGAACCCAAACATTCAGTACTTC

V gene: TRBV7-3
clone size: once
D gene: -
J gene: TRBJ1-1
CDR3 protein: CASSLFQGTEAFF
CDR3 DNA: TGTGCCAGCAGCTTATTTCAGGGAACTGAAGCTTTCTTT

V gene: TRBV5-6
clone size: -
D gene: -
J gene: TRBJ1-5
CDR3 protein: CASSLGGEGQPQHF
CDR3 DNA: TGTGCCAGCAGCTTGGGAGGAGAGGGTCAGCCCCAGCATTTT

V gene: TRBV19
clone size: -
D gene: -
J gene: TRBJ1-2
CDR3 protein: CASSNSLLRDGYTF
CDR3 DNA: TGTGCCAGTAGTAACTCCTTGCTGAGAGATGGCTACACCTTC

V gene: TRBV30
clone size: -
D gene: -
J gene: TRBJ1-1
CDR3 protein: CAWSVGRNTEAFF
CDR3 DNA: TGTGCCTGGAGTGTAGGGAGGAACACTGAAGCTTTCTTT

V gene: TRBV4-3
clone size: -
D gene: -
J gene: TRBJ1-1
CDR3 protein: CASTASPATANTEAFF
CDR3 DNA: TGCGCCAGCACCGCTTCTCCGGCGACAGCTAACACTGAAGCTTTCTTT

V gene: TRBV7-9
clone size: few
D gene: -
J gene: TRBJ2-7
CDR3 protein: CASSLAGGSYEQYF
CDR3 DNA: TGTGCCAGCAGCTTAGCCGGTGGCTCCTACGAGCAGTACTTC